The 15 T cell receptor beta chains below come from one sample, sequenced in a study of blood T cell repertoires in COVID-19. Generated by immunoSEQ multiplex PCR, the TCRdb table keeps only in-frame clones and is missing some. The table records roughly 330,000 clones, 70% to 90% of them present only once. What was sequenced was PBMCs or T cells enriched from blood (not recorded which). The receptors stem from a woman in her twenties or thirties who had recovered from COVID-19.

V is TRBV19 and J is TRBJ1-2; D not certain. The V and J ends lost 6 bases and 4 bases respectively, with 9 bases between them. This CDR3 comprises 12 residues. Germline values: CDR1 LNHDA, CDR2 SQIVND (reference sequence). The CDR3 bases are TGTGCCAGTAGGGGAGCTTCCTATGGCTACACCTTC. Translated: CASRGASYGYTF.

This chain links TRBV5-4 with TRBJ2-3, with 10 bases matching TRBD2. The CDR3 loop spans 15 amino acids. Germline-derived CDR1 and CDR2 are SGHNT and YYREEE (reference sequence). J was trimmed by 1 base and V by 4 bases; bases with no gene match: 3. As DNA, the CDR3 is TGTGCCAGCAGCATCACTAGCGGGGGCACAGATACGCAGTATTTT. Translating it yields CASSITSGGTDTQYF.

The count of this clone is one. The chain recombines TRBV10-3 with TRBJ1-2; a possible D gene is TRBD1 (6 bases). Trimming shortened V by 0 bases and J by 12 bases, and 14 bases separated the two germline ends. The CDR3 sequence is 13 residues long. CDR1 is ENHRY, CDR2 SYGVKD, per germline. CDR3 region: CAISESWTDWDTF. CDR3 sequence (DNA): TGTGCCATCAGTGAGTCGTGGACAGATTGGGACACCTTC.

This chain uses TRBV6-4 with TRBJ2-2; D might be TRBD1 (6 bases). V lost 6 bases, J lost 7 bases, and 12 bases lay in between. Per germline, CDR1 MRHNA and CDR2 SNTAGT. The CDR3 contains 13 residues. CDR3 in DNA: TGTGCCAGCAGGAAAGAGGACAGCGGGGAGCTGTTTTTT. This encodes CASRKEDSGELFF.

The genes are TRBV7-9 and TRBJ1-2; 7 bases line up with TRBD1. V lost 3 bases and J lost 4; bases outside the gene matches: 8. Germline assignment: CDR1 SEHNR and CDR2 FQNEAQ (reference sequence). The CDR3 has 15 amino acids. In DNA form, the CDR3 reads TGTGCCAGCAGCTTTACAGGGGTGCGTGCCTATGGCTACACCTTC. This translates into CASSFTGVRAYGYTF.

The chain links TRBV28 to TRBJ1-2; TRBD1 might be the D (6 bases). The length of the CDR3 is 11 residues. Germline V CDR1 and CDR2: MDHEN, SYDVKM. Trimming stripped 11 bases from V and 5 bases from J, with 12 bases between. The CDR3: CASGGLYGYTF. DNA of the CDR3: TGTGCCTCCGGGGGGCTTTATGGCTACACCTTC.

The V gene is TRBV4-2, the J gene TRBJ2-7, with TRBD2 identical over 11 bases. V shed 4 bases and J 0 bases; nucleotides not matched to a gene: 5. The CDR3 covers 16 residues. Per germline, CDR1 LGHNA and CDR2 YNFKEQ. The CDR3: CASSPGTSGFSYEQYF. The CDR3 region has the DNA TGTGCCAGCAGCCCAGGGACTAGCGGATTCTCCTACGAGCAGTACTTC.

V gene TRBV27 combines with J gene TRBJ1-2; D remains ambiguous. The germline CDR1 and CDR2 sequences are MNHEY and SMNVEV (reference sequence). V shed 5 bases and J shed 6 bases, with 22 bases lying between them. This CDR3 comprises 16 residues. The CDR3 loop reads CASSPTIGLLTHGYTF. The CDR3 DNA reads TGTGCCAGCAGTCCCACCATCGGACTTTTAACTCATGGCTACACCTTC.

This chain joins TRBV24-1 and TRBJ2-5; 14 nucleotides agree with TRBD2. CDR1 is KGHDR and CDR2 is SFDVKD in the germline V gene. The ends lost 7 bases at V and 3 bases at J; junction bases unmatched: 6. The CDR3 is 16 residues long. The CDR3 reads CATSSGLAGVKETQYF. The CDR3 nucleotides read TGTGCCACCAGCTCGGGACTAGCGGGGGTCAAAGAGACCCAGTACTTC.

DNA of the CDR3: TGTGCCAGCAGCCCGCGGGGAAGGGGAGACTATGGCTACACCTTC. This codes for CASSPRGRGDYGYTF. The chain employs TRBV28 and TRBJ1-2; TRBD1 is a possible D gene (5 bases). Germline V gene data show CDR1 as MDHEN and CDR2 as SYDVKM. The V end was cut by 6 bases, the J end by 3 bases, with 17 bases between. CDR3 length equals 15 residues.

The chain uses TRBV7-9 and TRBJ1-6; D perhaps matches TRBD1 (6 bases). This CDR3 is 14 amino acids long. Trimming pared 2 bases from V and 8 bases from J, leaving 10 bases between. Germline CDR1 and CDR2: SEHNR and FQNEAQ (reference sequence). CDR3 protein: CASSLLAGDSPLHF. For the CDR3, the DNA is TGTGCCAGCAGCTTACTCGCAGGGGATTCACCCCTCCACTTT.

V gene TRBV27 combines with J gene TRBJ2-3; D call uncertain. V dropped 0 bases and J dropped 2 bases, with 15 bases sitting between them. The CDR3 sequence is 17 residues long. Germline CDR1 MNHEY, CDR2 SMNVEV (reference sequence). The CDR3 protein is CASSLSPGSLYTDTQYF. Here the CDR3 DNA reads TGTGCCAGCAGTTTATCCCCGGGTTCCCTTTACACAGATACGCAGTATTTT.

This chain uses TRBV3-1 (or the pseudogene TRBV3-2) with TRBJ2-7, with 10 nucleotides matching TRBD2. The CDR3 runs 14 residues. Looked up from germline, CDR1 is LGHDT and CDR2 is YNNKEL (reference sequence). V was clipped by 4 bases and J by 0 bases; unmatched bases: 0. The CDR3 is CASSPSGGSYEQYF. The CDR3 DNA reads as TGTGCCAGCAGCCCTAGCGGGGGCTCCTACGAGCAGTACTTC.

This sequence joins TRBV9 and TRBJ1-3, with 7 positions matching TRBD1. Germline values: CDR1 SGDLS, CDR2 YYNGEE. V gave up 0 bases and J gave up 7 bases; unmatched junction bases: 7. CDR3 length equals 15 residues. The CDR3 loop is CASSVATGAMNTIYF. Here the CDR3 DNA reads TGTGCCAGCAGCGTAGCTACAGGGGCGATGAACACCATATATTTT. Variable domain in full (rest from reference TRBV9 and TRBJ1-3): DSGVTQTPKHLITATGQRVTLRCSPRSGDLSVYWYQQSLDQGLQFLIQYYNGEERAKGNILERFSAQQFPDLHSELNLSSLELGDSALYFCASSVATGAMNTIYFGEGSWLTVV.

The chain uses TRBV21-1 and TRBJ2-5; the DNA was not compared with TRBD2, the D call given in the table. TRBV21-1 is a documented pseudogene. The CDR3 runs to 16 residues. The CDR3 region has the DNA TGTGCCAGCAGCAAAGCGGGGGGGCATTGTTCAGAGACCCAGTACTTC. It codes for CASSKAGGHCSETQYF.